Given below is one T cell receptor beta chain in context. The J segment lost 4 bases and the V segment lost 5 bases, leaving 1 base of the junction unmatched. The V gene's germline CDR1 is SGHVS and CDR2 FQNEAQ. CDR3 length equals 13 residues. This sample was included in a study of blood T cell repertoires in COVID-19. Original data processing: Estimates of nucleated cell counts were drawn from the amplification of reference gene primers. Clones were read by immunoSEQ multiplex PCR, and TCRdb kept only the in-frame ones, dropping some. D and trimming were read from the DNA, whereas the V and J calls and clone size are those reported in that table. Here the sample spans around 63,000 clones, around 80% being singletons.

This TCR derives from a woman aged 70 to 79 with acute or convalescent COVID-19. V is TRBV7-8 and J is TRBJ2-3; 9 positions agree with TRBD2. The sample consisted of peripheral blood. The DNA for the CDR3 is TGTGCCAGCAGCCGGACTAGCGCAGATACGCAGTATTTT. This sequence encodes CASSRTSADTQYF.